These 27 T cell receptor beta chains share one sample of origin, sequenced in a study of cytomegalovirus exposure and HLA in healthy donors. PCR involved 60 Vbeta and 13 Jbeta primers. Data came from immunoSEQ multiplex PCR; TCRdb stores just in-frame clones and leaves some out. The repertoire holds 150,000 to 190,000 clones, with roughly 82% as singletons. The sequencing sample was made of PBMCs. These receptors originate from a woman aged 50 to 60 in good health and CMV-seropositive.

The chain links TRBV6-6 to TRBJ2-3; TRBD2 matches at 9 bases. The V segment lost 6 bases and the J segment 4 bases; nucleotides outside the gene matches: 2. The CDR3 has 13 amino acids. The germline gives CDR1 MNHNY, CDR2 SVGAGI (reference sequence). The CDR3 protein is CASRKRGADTQYF. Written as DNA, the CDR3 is TGTGCCAGCAGGAAGCGGGGGGCAGATACGCAGTATTTT.

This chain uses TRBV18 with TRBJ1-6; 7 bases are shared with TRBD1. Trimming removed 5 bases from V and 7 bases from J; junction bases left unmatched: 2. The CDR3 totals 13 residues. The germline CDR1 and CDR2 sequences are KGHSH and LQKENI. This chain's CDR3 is CASSSGGNSPLHF. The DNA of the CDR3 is TGTGCCAGCTCATCAGGGGGAAATTCACCCCTCCACTTT. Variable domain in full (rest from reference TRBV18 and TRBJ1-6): NAGVMQNPRHLVRRRGQEARLRCSPMKGHSHVYWYRQLPEEGLKFMVYLQKENIIDESGMPKERFSAEFPKEGPSILRIQQVVRGDSAAYFCASSSGGNSPLHFGNGTRLTVT.

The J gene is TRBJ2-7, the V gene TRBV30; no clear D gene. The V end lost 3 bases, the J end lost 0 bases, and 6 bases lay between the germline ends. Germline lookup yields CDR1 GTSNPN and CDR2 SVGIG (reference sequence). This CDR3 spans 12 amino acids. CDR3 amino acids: CAWSTDSYEQYF. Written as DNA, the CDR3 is TGTGCCTGGAGCACAGACTCCTACGAGCAGTACTTC.

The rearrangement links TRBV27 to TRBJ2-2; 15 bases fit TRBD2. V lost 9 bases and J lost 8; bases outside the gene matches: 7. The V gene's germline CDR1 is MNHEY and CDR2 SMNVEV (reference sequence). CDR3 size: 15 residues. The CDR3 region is CASRTSGGAAGELFF. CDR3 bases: TGTGCCAGTCGGACTAGCGGGGGGGCGGCGGGGGAGCTGTTTTTT.

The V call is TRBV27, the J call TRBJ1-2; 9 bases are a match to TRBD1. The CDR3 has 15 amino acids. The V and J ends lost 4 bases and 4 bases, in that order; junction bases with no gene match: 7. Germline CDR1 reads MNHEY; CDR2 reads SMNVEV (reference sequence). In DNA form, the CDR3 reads TGTGCCAGCAGTTCCCAGGGACAGGGCGGCTATGGCTACACCTTC. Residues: CASSSQGQGGYGYTF.

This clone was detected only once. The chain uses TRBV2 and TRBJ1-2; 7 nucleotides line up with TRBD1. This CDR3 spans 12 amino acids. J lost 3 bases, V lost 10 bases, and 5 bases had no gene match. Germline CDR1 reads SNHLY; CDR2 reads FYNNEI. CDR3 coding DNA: TGTGCCACGCTAGGACAGGACTATGGCTACACCTTC. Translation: CATLGQDYGYTF.

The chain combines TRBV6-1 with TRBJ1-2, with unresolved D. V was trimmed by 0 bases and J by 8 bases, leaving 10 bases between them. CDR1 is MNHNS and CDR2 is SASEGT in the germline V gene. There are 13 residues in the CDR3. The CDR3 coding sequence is TGTGCCAGCAGTGAAGCTCGCGCGGGAGGCTACACCTTC. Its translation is CASSEARAGGYTF.

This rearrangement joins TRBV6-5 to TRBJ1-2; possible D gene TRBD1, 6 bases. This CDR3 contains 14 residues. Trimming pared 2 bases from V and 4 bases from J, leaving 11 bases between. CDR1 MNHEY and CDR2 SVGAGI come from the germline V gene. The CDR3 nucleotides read TGTGCCAGCAGTTACGGGGGCAGGGCCTATGGCTACACCTTC. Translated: CASSYGGRAYGYTF.

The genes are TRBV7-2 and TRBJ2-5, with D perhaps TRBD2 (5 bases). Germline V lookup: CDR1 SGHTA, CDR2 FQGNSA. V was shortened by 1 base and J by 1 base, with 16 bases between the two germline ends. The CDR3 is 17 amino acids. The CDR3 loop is CASSLGGVGSGQETQYF. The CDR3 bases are TGTGCCAGCAGCTTAGGAGGCGTGGGGAGCGGCCAAGAGACCCAGTACTTC.

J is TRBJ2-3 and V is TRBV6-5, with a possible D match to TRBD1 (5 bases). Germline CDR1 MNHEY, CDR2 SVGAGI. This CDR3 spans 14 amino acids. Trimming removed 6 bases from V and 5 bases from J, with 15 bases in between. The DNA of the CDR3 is TGTGCCAGCAGAAAGGACACTGGAGTAGATACGCAGTATTTT. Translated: CASRKDTGVDTQYF.

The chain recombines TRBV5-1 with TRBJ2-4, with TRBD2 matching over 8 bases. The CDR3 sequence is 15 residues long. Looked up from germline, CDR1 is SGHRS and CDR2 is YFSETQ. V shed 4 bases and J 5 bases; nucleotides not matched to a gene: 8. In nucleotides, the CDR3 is TGCGCCAGCAGCGCCTCACTAGCGGCTGAAAACATTCAGTACTTC. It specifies CASSASLAAENIQYF.

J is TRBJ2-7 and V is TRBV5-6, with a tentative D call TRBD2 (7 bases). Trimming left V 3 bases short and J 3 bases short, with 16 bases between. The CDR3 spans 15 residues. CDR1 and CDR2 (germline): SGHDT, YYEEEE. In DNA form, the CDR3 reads TGTGCCAGCAGCTCGGGGGGCGGGGGACTCTACGAGCAGTACTTC. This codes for CASSSGGGGLYEQYF.

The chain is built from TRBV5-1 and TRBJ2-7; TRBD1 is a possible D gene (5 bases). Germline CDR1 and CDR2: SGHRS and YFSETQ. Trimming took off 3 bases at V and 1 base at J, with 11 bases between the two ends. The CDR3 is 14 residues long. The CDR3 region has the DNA TGCGCCAGCAGCTCGGCAGGGCTATCCTACGAGCAGTACTTC. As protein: CASSSAGLSYEQYF.

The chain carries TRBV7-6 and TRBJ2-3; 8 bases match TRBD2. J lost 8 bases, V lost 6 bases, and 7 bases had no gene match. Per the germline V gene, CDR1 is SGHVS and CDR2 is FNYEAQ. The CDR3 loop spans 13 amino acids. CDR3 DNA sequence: TGTGCCAGCAGTGGTCTAGCGGGTCTTACGCAGTATTTT. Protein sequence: CASSGLAGLTQYF.

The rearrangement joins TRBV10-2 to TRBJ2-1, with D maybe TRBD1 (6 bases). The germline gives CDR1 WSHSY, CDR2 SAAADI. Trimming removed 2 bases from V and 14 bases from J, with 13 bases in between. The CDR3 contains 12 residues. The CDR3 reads CASSERDNSKFF. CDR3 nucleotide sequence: TGCGCCAGCAGTGAGAGGGACAATTCAAAGTTCTTC.

The chain's CDR3 is CASSYSSGAVQETQYF. The CDR3 region has the DNA TGTGCCAGCAGTTACTCGTCGGGTGCAGTTCAAGAGACCCAGTACTTC. The chain is built from TRBV6-5 and TRBJ2-5; D is undetermined. Trimming pared 0 bases from V and 2 bases from J, leaving 13 bases between. Per germline, CDR1 MNHEY and CDR2 SVGAGI. CDR3 length: 16 amino acids.

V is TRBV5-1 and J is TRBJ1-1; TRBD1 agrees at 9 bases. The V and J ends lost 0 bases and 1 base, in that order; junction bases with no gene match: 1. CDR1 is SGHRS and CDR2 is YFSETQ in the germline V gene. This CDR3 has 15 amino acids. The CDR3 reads CASSLGGQGNTEAFF. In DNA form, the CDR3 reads TGCGCCAGCAGCTTGGGGGGACAGGGGAACACTGAAGCTTTCTTT.

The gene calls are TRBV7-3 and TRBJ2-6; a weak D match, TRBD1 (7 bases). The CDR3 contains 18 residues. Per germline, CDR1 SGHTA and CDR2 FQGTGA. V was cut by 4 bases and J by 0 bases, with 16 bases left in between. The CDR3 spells CASSSLRGAGSGANVLTF. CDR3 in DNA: TGTGCCAGCAGCTCCCTCAGGGGGGCAGGCTCTGGGGCCAACGTCCTGACTTTC.

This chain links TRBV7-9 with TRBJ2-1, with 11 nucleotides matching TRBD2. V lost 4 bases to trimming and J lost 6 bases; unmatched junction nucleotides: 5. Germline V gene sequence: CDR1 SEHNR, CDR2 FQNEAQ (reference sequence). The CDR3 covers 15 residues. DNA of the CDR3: TGTGCCAGCAGCTCAAGACTAGCGGGGATCAATGAGCAGTTCTTC. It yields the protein CASSSRLAGINEQFF.

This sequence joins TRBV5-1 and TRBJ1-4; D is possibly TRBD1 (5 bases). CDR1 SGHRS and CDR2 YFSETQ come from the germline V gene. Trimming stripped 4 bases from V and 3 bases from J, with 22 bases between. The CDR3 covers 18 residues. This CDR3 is CASSRGALSGISNEKLFF. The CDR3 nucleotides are TGCGCCAGCAGCCGCGGGGCGCTATCCGGGATCTCTAATGAAAAACTGTTTTTT.

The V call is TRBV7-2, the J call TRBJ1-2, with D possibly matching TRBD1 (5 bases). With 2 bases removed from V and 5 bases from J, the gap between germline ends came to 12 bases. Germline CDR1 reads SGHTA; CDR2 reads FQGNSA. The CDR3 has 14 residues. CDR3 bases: TGTGCCAGCAGCTTACGACAGCTACCTTATGGCTACACCTTC. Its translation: CASSLRQLPYGYTF.

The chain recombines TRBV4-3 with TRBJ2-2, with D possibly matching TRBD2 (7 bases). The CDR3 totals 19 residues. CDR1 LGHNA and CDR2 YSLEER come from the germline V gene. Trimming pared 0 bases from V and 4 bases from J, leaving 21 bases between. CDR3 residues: CASSQEARLGRGPTGELFF. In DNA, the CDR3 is TGCGCCAGCAGCCAAGAGGCCCGACTAGGGCGGGGGCCCACCGGGGAGCTGTTTTTT.

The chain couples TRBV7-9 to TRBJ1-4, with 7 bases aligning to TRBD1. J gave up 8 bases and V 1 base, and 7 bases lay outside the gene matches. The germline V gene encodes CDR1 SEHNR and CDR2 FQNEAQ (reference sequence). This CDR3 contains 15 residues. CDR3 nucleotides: TGTGCCAGCAGCTTAGGGCTAAAGGACAGGGAAAAACTGTTTTTT. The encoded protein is CASSLGLKDREKLFF. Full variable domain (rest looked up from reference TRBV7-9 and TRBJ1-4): DTGVSQNPRHKITKRGQNVTFRCDPISEHNRLYWYRQTLGQGPEFLTYFQNEAQLEKSRLLSDRFSAERPKGSFSTLEIQRTEQGDSAMYLCASSLGLKDREKLFFGSGTQLSVL.

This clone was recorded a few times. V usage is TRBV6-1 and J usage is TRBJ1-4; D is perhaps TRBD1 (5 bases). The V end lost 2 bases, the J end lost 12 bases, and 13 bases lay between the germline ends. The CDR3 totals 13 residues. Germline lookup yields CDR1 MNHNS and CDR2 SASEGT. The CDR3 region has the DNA TGTGCCAGCAGTGAATGGGGGGGAGGGGAACTGTTTTTT. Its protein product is CASSEWGGGELFF.

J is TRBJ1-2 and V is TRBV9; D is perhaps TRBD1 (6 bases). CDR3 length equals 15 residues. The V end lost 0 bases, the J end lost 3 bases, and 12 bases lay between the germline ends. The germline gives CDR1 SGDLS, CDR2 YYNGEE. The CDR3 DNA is TGTGCCAGCAGCGTAGAGTCCCAGGGGCACTATGGCTACACCTTC. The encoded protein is CASSVESQGHYGYTF.

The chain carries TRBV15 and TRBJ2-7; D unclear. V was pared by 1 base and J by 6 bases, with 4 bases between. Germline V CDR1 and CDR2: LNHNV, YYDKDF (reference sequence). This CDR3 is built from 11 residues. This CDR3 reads CATSRALEQYF. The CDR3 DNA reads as TGTGCCACCAGCAGAGCCCTCGAGCAGTACTTC.

The CDR3 spells CASSLEAATHGEQYF. CDR3 in DNA: TGTGCCAGCAGCTTAGAGGCGGCAACCCACGGGGAGCAGTACTTC. The chain has TRBV7-2 and TRBJ2-7; no reliable D call. Germline CDR1 is SGHTA and CDR2 is FQGNSA. CDR3 length equals 15 residues. Trimming removed 1 base at V and 7 bases at J, with 17 bases between.